This T cell receptor (beta chain) comes out of a study of T cells after yellow fever vaccination. With 4 bases clipped from V and 3 bases from J, the junction kept 0 bases outside the gene matches. The V gene's germline CDR1 is SNHLY and CDR2 FYNNEI. CDR3 length equals 14 residues. This clonotype was seen ten or more times. Antigen specificity is unknown. Study-wide points: Peak timing came faster in the weaker secondary response, day 5 versus 15. Reappearance after the booster was observed for most primary-vaccination clones (about 97% CD4, around 90% CD8).

UMIs were added to TCR cDNA along with a universal primer site when it was made by 5'RACE template switching. Each CDR3 protein gets one entry after TCRdb re-called the 5' RACE reads with MiXCR. The sample holds roughly 120,000 distinct CDR3 sequences, around 6.7% seen once. The sequence was obtained from a young man who received the YFV17D yellow fever vaccine. The chain employs TRBV2 and TRBJ2-1; 10 bases agree with TRBD2. Source: CD4+ T cells sorted from PBMCs, taken approximately 47 days after the first yellow fever vaccination. The CDR3 protein is CASSGLAGYNEQFF. CDR3 DNA: TGTGCCAGCAGTGGACTAGCGGGCTACAATGAGCAGTTCTTC.